The clone carrying this TCR beta chain was detected ten times or more. These data belong to a study of T-cell memory formation after mild COVID-19. Using its own MiXCR run on the 5' RACE reads, TCRdb lists one record per CDR3 protein. This table has 450,000 to 650,000 distinct CDR3 sequences, just over 20% appearing once. The CDR3 has 16 residues. In germline, CDR1 is SEHNR, CDR2 FQNEAQ (reference sequence). V lost 2 bases to trimming and J lost 8 bases; unmatched junction nucleotides: 9. The clonotype was recovered from an adult woman who had mild COVID-19 (a few samples of this study predate the infection). Cell type and time point are not known. Sequencing was done on a sample of PBMCs or a T cell subset sorted from them (not recorded which). The rearrangement links TRBV7-9 to TRBJ2-1, with 10 positions matching TRBD2. The CDR3, as DNA: TGTGCCAGCAGCTTATCGTCTAGCGGGAGTGAGGATGAGCAGTTCTTC. Protein: CASSLSSSGSEDEQFF.